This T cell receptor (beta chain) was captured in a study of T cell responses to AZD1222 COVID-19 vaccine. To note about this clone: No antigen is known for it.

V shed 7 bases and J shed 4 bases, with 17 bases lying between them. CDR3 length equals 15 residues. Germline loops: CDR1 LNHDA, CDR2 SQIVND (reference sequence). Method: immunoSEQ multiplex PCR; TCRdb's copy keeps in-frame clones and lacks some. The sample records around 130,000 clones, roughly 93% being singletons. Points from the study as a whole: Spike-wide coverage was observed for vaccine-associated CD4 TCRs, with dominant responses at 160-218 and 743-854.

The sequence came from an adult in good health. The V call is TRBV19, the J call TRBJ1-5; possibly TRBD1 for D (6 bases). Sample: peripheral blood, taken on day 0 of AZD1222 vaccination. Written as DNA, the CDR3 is TGTGCCAGTACGGGGGAGGGGGGCCGGAATCAGCCCCAGCATTTT. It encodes CASTGEGGRNQPQHF.